Shown below are 32 T cell receptor beta chains from a single sample sequenced in a study of tumor-infiltrating lymphocytes in primary liver carcinoma. The authors made TCR beta cDNA from 400 to 600 ng total RNA with a constant-region primer. Slightly modified ARM-PCR served as the procedure for the TCR beta libraries. These libraries came from three rounds of nested multiplex PCR. Two initial PCR rounds of approximately 10 cycles each paired TRBV1-TRBV30 forward primers with a C-beta reverse primer. TCRdb called the multiplex PCR reads again in MiXCR, with one record for every CDR3 protein. This table has about 92,000 distinct CDR3 sequences, 65% to 70% appearing once. Bulk tissue was left unsorted, and RNA and DNA were co-extracted from 20-30 mg of it. The source material was tumor-adjacent normal liver tissue. The receptors were sampled from a man in his forties with primary liver carcinoma and hepatitis B virus infection.

On this clonotype: A much larger clone differs from this one at a single base, so this may be a read error. The genes are TRBV6-2 or TRBV6-3 and TRBJ2-1; no firm D call. This CDR3 comprises 12 residues. Per the germline V gene, CDR1 is MNHEY and CDR2 is SVGEGT. V gave up 7 bases and J gave up 5 bases, with 9 bases separating them. The CDR3 nucleotides read TGTGCCAGCAAGCGAATAGACAATGAGCAGTTCTTC. Its protein is CASKRIDNEQFF.

About this clonotype itself: At one end the junction does not follow the germline gene, possibly because of a read error. The rearrangement uses TRBV6-2 or TRBV6-3 and TRBJ2-3; possibly TRBD1 or TRBD2 for D (5 bases each). The V gene's germline CDR1 is MNHEY and CDR2 SVGEGT. CDR3 size: 14 residues. In nucleotides, the CDR3 is TGTGACAGCGGTGAGACAGCCTCCACAGGTACGCAGTATTTT. Its translation: CDSGETASTGTQYF.

This clonotype was seen only a few times. This may arise from a read error, as a much more abundant clone is one base away. This chain joins TRBV6-1 and TRBJ2-3, with 9 bases fitting TRBD2. Germline CDR1 is MNHNS and CDR2 is SASEGT. The CDR3 covers 15 residues. CDR3 protein: CASSETSGRTDMQYF. CDR3 DNA: TGTGCCAGCAGTGAGACTAGCGGTCGCACAGATATGCAGTATTTT.

The table lists this clonotype with many counts. The V and J genes are TRBV6-6 and TRBJ2-7; 9 bases align to TRBD1. This CDR3 spans 15 amino acids. CDR1 and CDR2 (germline): MNHNY, SVGAGI (reference sequence). V was pared by 6 bases and J by 1 base, with 7 bases of the junction left unmatched. CDR3 bases: TGTGCCAGCAGGGATCACGGGACAGGGTCCTACGAGCAGTACTTC. It codes for CASRDHGTGSYEQYF.

The rearrangement joins TRBV7-9 to TRBJ2-1; 10 nucleotides line up with TRBD1. This CDR3 is 16 amino acids long. With 5 bases clipped from V and 7 bases from J, the junction kept 11 bases outside the gene matches. Germline values: CDR1 SEHNR, CDR2 FQNEAQ (reference sequence). The CDR3 DNA is TGTGCCAGCAGCCCGGTGTGGACAGGGGGGAGGAATGAGCAGTTCTTC. This encodes CASSPVWTGGRNEQFF.

As regards this clonotype: The junction departs from germline at one end; a sequencing error may be responsible. The V call is TRBV11-3, the J call TRBJ2-1, with 9 bases that match TRBD2. Germline assignment: CDR1 SGHNT and CDR2 YENEEA. The CDR3 loop spans 15 amino acids. Written as DNA, the CDR3 is TGTACCAGTAGCTTGAGGGCGGGAGGGTTAACCGAGCAGTTCTTC. As protein: CTSSLRAGGLTEQFF.

The table lists this clonotype with many counts. The chain combines TRBV29-1 with TRBJ2-3, with unresolved D. The V gene's germline CDR1 is SQVTM and CDR2 ANQGSEA. The CDR3 loop spans 12 amino acids. Trimming took off 7 bases at V and 7 bases at J, with 15 bases between the two ends. The CDR3 here is CSAAGGENTQYF. Here the CDR3 DNA reads TGCAGCGCAGCCGGTGGGGAAAATACGCAGTATTTT.

This clonotype has ten or more counts. This chain connects TRBV6-1 to TRBJ2-1; D uncertain. Trimming removed 1 base from V and 9 bases from J, with 10 bases in between. Per the germline V gene, CDR1 is MNHNS and CDR2 is SASEGT. CDR3 length equals 13 residues. The CDR3, as DNA: TGTGCCAGCAGTGAAGGCTCGACCAGTGAGCAGTTCTTC. Translating gives CASSEGSTSEQFF.

CDR3 nucleotide sequence: TGCAGTGCTAGGGGGACAGTTGAGCAGTTCTTC. Amino acid sequence: CSARGTVEQFF. V usage is TRBV20-1 and J usage is TRBJ2-1; 7 nucleotides match TRBD1. V gave up 3 bases and J gave up 9 bases; unmatched junction bases: 2. CDR3 length equals 11 residues. Germline CDR1 reads DFQATT; CDR2 reads SNEGSKA (reference sequence).

This clonotype was detected ten times or more. CDR3 DNA sequence: TGCAGCGTTCGTACAGGGGCAGGAAATGAGCAGTTCTTC. Its protein product is CSVRTGAGNEQFF. The chain uses TRBV29-1 and TRBJ2-1; 7 bases map to TRBD1. The trim removed 5 bases at V and 7 bases at J, leaving 8 bases unmatched. The CDR3 is made up of 13 amino acids. Germline V gene lookup returns CDR1 SQVTM and CDR2 ANQGSEA.

V is TRBV29-1 and J is TRBJ2-5; 7 positions agree with TRBD1. The CDR3 extends over 13 amino acids. The V and J ends lost 3 bases and 3 bases, in that order; junction bases with no gene match: 4. The germline gives CDR1 SQVTM, CDR2 ANQGSEA. As DNA, the CDR3 is TGCAGCGTTGAGGACAGGCCAAAAGAGACCCAGTACTTC. Protein product: CSVEDRPKETQYF.

This clonotype came up a few times. V usage is TRBV28 and J usage is TRBJ2-6, with a weak D call TRBD2 (5 bases). Germline CDR1 MDHEN, CDR2 SYDVKM. V was cut by 6 bases and J by 1 base, with 10 bases left in between. This CDR3 is 15 amino acids long. This CDR3 is CASRTTVSGANVLTF. In DNA, the CDR3 is TGTGCCAGCAGGACTACAGTGTCTGGGGCCAACGTCCTGACTTTC.

This clonotype was observed at least ten times. This chain links TRBV5-4 with TRBJ2-5; the D gene is possibly TRBD2 (5 bases). Germline V gives CDR1 SGHNT, CDR2 YYREEE (reference sequence). This CDR3 is 16 amino acids long. Trimming took off 3 bases at V and 5 bases at J, with 20 bases between the two ends. CDR3 DNA sequence: TGTGCCAGCAGCTCGGGATACAAGGAAGGCTCTGAGACCCAGTACTTC. This encodes CASSSGYKEGSETQYF.

This clonotype has more than one count but fewer than ten. The chain uses TRBV28 and TRBJ2-3; D remains unclear. CDR3 length: 14 amino acids. The V end lost 2 bases, the J end lost 2 bases, and 8 bases lay between the germline ends. Germline CDR1 MDHEN, CDR2 SYDVKM. CDR3 bases: TGTGCCAGCAGTTTAGGTCAGCTCACAGATACGCAGTATTTT. This sequence encodes CASSLGQLTDTQYF.

This chain links TRBV18 with TRBJ2-7; D gene uncertain. Trimming removed 1 base at V and 0 bases at J, with 7 bases between. Germline assignment: CDR1 KGHSH and CDR2 LQKENI. This CDR3 comprises 14 residues. The CDR3 region has the DNA TGTGCCAGCTCACCACAGAGTTTCTCCTACGAGCAGTACTTC. Translation: CASSPQSFSYEQYF.

In regard to this clonotype: A junction boundary mismatches the germline segment, possibly from a read error. V and J are TRBV11-2 and TRBJ2-7; D is unresolved. This CDR3 has 15 residues. Germline V gene lookup returns CDR1 SGHAT and CDR2 FQNNGV. The CDR3 nucleotides are TGTGCCGGCAGCTTAGTACCTGTCAGCTCCTACAAGCAGTACTTC. Its translation is CAGSLVPVSSYKQYF.

Regarding this clonotype: Since the CDR3 does not end with the conserved phenylalanine or tryptophan, this likely comes from a read error. It is unclear where the CDR3 begins or ends on the DNA, so no DNA is shown, and the CDR3 is as TCRdb lists it. The chain has TRBV4-1 and TRBJ1-2. Germline lookup yields CDR1 MGHRA and CDR2 YSYEKL. 15 amino acids form the CDR3, both terminal residues included. The CDR3 is CASSRSHTDNYGYPS.

This clonotype has more than one count but fewer than ten. The chain has TRBV20-1 and TRBJ2-7; TRBD2 aligns across 7 bases. The CDR3 is 13 residues long. J was trimmed by 2 bases and V by 3 bases; bases with no gene match: 4. CDR1 is DFQATT, CDR2 SNEGSKA, per germline (reference sequence). CDR3 DNA: TGCAGTGCTAGGGGGGACTACACCTACGAGCAGTACTTC. It specifies CSARGDYTYEQYF.

V gene TRBV28 combines with J gene TRBJ2-5; 7 bases are shared with TRBD1. With V trimmed by 5 bases and J by 1 base, 7 bases remained unmatched. The CDR3 spans 15 residues. Germline V lookup: CDR1 MDHEN, CDR2 SYDVKM. The CDR3 here is CASSINYRGQETQYF. The CDR3 bases are TGTGCCAGCAGTATCAATTACAGGGGCCAAGAGACCCAGTACTTC.

By share, this clonotype counts as medium-sized. This chain joins TRBV11-2 and TRBJ1-5; unclear D gene. Per the germline V gene, CDR1 is SGHAT and CDR2 is FQNNGV. V was cut by 1 base and J by 6 bases, with 7 bases left in between. CDR3 length equals 13 residues. The CDR3 DNA reads as TGTGCCAGCAGCTTAGGGTTGGGTCAGCCCCAGCATTTT. Its translation is CASSLGLGQPQHF.

As to this clonotype: A read error may account for a junction end that differs from germline. The V and J genes are TRBV4-1 and TRBJ2-1, with TRBD2 identical over 8 bases. The CDR3 is made up of 18 amino acids. Per germline, CDR1 MGHRA and CDR2 YSYEKL. The CDR3: CTSTQEWLAGGSYNEQFF. CDR3 DNA sequence: TGCACCAGCACCCAAGAGTGGTTGGCGGGAGGCTCCTACAATGAGCAGTTCTTC.

On this clonotype: A junction boundary mismatches the germline segment, possibly from a read error. The V and J genes are TRBV5-1 and TRBJ2-3, with 14 bases identical to TRBD2. This CDR3 contains 16 residues. CDR1 is SGHRS, CDR2 YFSETQ, per germline. The chain's CDR3 is CTSSLGTSGSADTQYF. For the CDR3, the DNA is TGCACCAGCAGCTTGGGGACTAGCGGGAGTGCAGATACGCAGTATTTT.

A word on this clonotype: A read error may produce the germline difference seen at one junction end. The chain uses TRBV11-3 and TRBJ2-1; 8 bases are a match to TRBD1. The CDR3 covers 14 residues. CDR1 is SGHNT and CDR2 is YENEEA in the germline V gene. CDR3 loop: CARSSIGQGNEQFF. CDR3 nucleotide sequence: TGTGCCAGAAGCTCAATAGGACAGGGCAATGAACAGTTCTTC.

Concerning this clonotype itself: The CDR3 does not end in the conserved phenylalanine or tryptophan, so this is likely a read error. The chain joins TRBV7-8 to TRBJ1-1, with D possibly matching TRBD1 (6 bases). Per germline, CDR1 SGHVS and CDR2 FQNEAQ. CDR3 length: 15 amino acids. Trimming stripped 6 bases from V and 5 bases from J, with 19 bases between. The CDR3 sequence: CASSQGGGRGTEAFS. CDR3 in DNA: TGTGCCAGCAGTCAAGGGGGGGGAAGGGGTACTGAAGCTTTCTCT.

This chain connects TRBV6-5 to TRBJ1-1; D gene ambiguous. The CDR3 covers 15 residues. V lost 5 bases and J lost 9, with 22 bases in between. Germline assignment: CDR1 MNHEY and CDR2 SVGAGI. CDR3 DNA: TGTGCCAGCAGTATTGGGGATCCCGGGAGAGGGAAAGCTTTCTTT. This sequence encodes CASSIGDPGRGKAFF.

Details on this clonotype: The junction does not match germline at one end; this may be a read error. DNA of the CDR3: TGTGCCAGCACTCCGGGACATGGTTATTCACCCTTCCACTTT. Translating gives CASTPGHGYSPFHF. This chain uses TRBV6-5 with TRBJ1-6; D might be TRBD1 (6 bases). CDR3 length equals 14 residues. Germline CDR1 MNHEY, CDR2 SVGAGI.

Concerning this clonotype itself: Mismatch with germline at one junction end may stem from a read error. The gene calls are TRBV12-3 or TRBV12-4 and TRBJ2-1, with unresolved D. The CDR3 totals 12 residues. CDR3 amino acids: CASSVQAHEQFF. Written as DNA, the CDR3 is TGTGCCAGCAGTGTGCAAGCGCATGAGCAATTCTTC.

Concerning this clonotype: A much more abundant neighbour one base away suggests this may be a read error. Here the CDR3 omits its conserved ending phenylalanine or tryptophan, so a read error is the likely source. This chain joins TRBV29-1 and TRBJ2-5; 8 nucleotides match TRBD2. The CDR3 extends over 15 amino acids. J lost 6 bases, V lost 1 base, and 10 bases had no gene match. Germline V gives CDR1 SQVTM, CDR2 ANQGSEA. CDR3 nucleotides: TGCAGCGTTGAAGGACTAGCGCCAGGGGTAAAGACCCAGTACTCC. It yields the protein CSVEGLAPGVKTQYS.

In regard to this clonotype: A much bigger clone sits one base away, suggesting this may be a read error. The chain couples TRBV5-4 to TRBJ1-1; D remains ambiguous. There are 15 residues in the CDR3. Germline values: CDR1 SGHNT, CDR2 YYREEE (reference sequence). The CDR3 protein is CASSSEQKMNTEVFF. Written as DNA, the CDR3 is TGTGCCAGCAGCTCGGAACAGAAAATGAACACTGAAGTTTTCTTT.

This clonotype was counted a few times. An end of the junction differs from the germline gene, which may be a read error. The CDR3 region is CASSPGFDRGYSQSQHF. The DNA for the CDR3 is TGCGCCAGCAGCCCGGGATTCGACAGGGGGTATTCTCAGTCCCAGCATTTT. The rearrangement joins TRBV4-1 to TRBJ1-5, with TRBD1 matching 9 bases. Germline V CDR1 and CDR2: MGHRA, YSYEKL. This CDR3 spans 17 amino acids.

With regard to this clonotype: This sequence may be a read error, since a much larger clone differs from it by one base. This chain links TRBV5-5 with TRBJ1-4; tentatively, D is TRBD1 (6 bases). CDR3 length: 15 amino acids. Germline V lookup: CDR1 SGHKS, CDR2 YYEKEE (reference sequence). CDR3 residues: CASSLGQTTSEKLFF. The CDR3 bases are TGTGCCAGCAGCTTAGGACAGACAACTAGTGAAAAACTGTTTTTT.

The chain recombines TRBV5-4 with TRBJ2-7, with 7 bases lining up with TRBD1. V lost 0 bases and J lost 0; bases outside the gene matches: 9. The CDR3 loop spans 17 amino acids. Per germline, CDR1 SGHNT and CDR2 YYREEE (reference sequence). DNA of the CDR3: TGTGCCAGCAGCTTGGACAGGGGTTCCCCCGTCTCCTACGAGCAGTACTTC. Amino acid sequence: CASSLDRGSPVSYEQYF.